One and the same sample provided the 27 T cell receptor beta chains below, sequenced in a study of blood T cell repertoires in COVID-19. The repertoire was sequenced with immunoSEQ multiplex PCR; TCRdb's copy has only in-frame clones and lacks some. The table has roughly 180,000 clones, about 88% seen once; the top ten hold under 3.5%. Material: peripheral blood. The receptors stem from a woman in her twenties or thirties with active or convalescent COVID-19.

This chain connects TRBV3-1 (or the pseudogene TRBV3-2) to TRBJ1-6; D not certain. The germline CDR1 and CDR2 sequences are LGHDT and YNNKEL (reference sequence). V was clipped by 1 base and J by 9 bases, with 13 bases between them. This CDR3 region has 15 residues. The CDR3 sequence is CASSQVTGGGSPLHF. The CDR3 DNA reads as TGTGCCAGCAGCCAAGTTACGGGAGGCGGTTCACCCCTCCACTTT.

V usage is TRBV2 and J usage is TRBJ2-6; TRBD1 agrees at 7 bases. With 6 bases clipped from V and 4 bases from J, the junction kept 6 bases outside the gene matches. Per the germline V gene, CDR1 is SNHLY and CDR2 is FYNNEI. The CDR3 covers 15 residues. The CDR3 sequence: CASRVTGTGANVLTF. The CDR3 DNA is TGTGCCAGCAGGGTGACAGGGACCGGGGCCAACGTCCTGACTTTC.

The chain uses TRBV6-2 or TRBV6-3 and TRBJ1-6; TRBD1 matches 9 bases. This CDR3 spans 16 amino acids. The J segment lost 7 bases and the V segment lost 6 bases, leaving 10 bases of the junction unmatched. CDR1 is MNHEY, CDR2 SVGEGT, per germline. The CDR3 reads CASSLGTGRSNSPLHF. DNA of the CDR3: TGTGCCAGCAGCCTGGGGACAGGGAGAAGCAATTCACCCCTCCACTTT.

The sample holds many counts of this clone. The J gene is TRBJ2-7, the V gene TRBV6-1, with 9 bases matching TRBD1. Losses at the gene ends were 3 bases for V and 3 bases for J; bases not matched to a gene: 6. Germline V gives CDR1 MNHNS, CDR2 SASEGT. The CDR3 totals 15 residues. This CDR3 reads CASSDIPTGGYEQYF. As DNA, the CDR3 is TGTGCCAGCAGTGACATTCCGACAGGGGGCTACGAGCAGTACTTC.

This chain joins TRBV11-3 and TRBJ1-1; no firm D call. The CDR3 consists of 13 residues. The ends were cut back, 3 bases at V and 7 bases at J, with 12 bases in the middle. Looked up from germline, CDR1 is SGHNT and CDR2 is YENEEA. CDR3 sequence reads: CASSLLRGFEAFF. The CDR3 DNA follows: TGTGCCAGCAGCTTGTTACGGGGATTTGAAGCTTTCTTT.

The chain is built from TRBV18 and TRBJ2-3; D is possibly TRBD1 (5 bases). Looked up from germline, CDR1 is KGHSH and CDR2 is LQKENI. The CDR3 is 13 residues long. V was pared by 4 bases and J by 4 bases, with 9 bases between. The chain's CDR3 is CASSRQGADTQYF. The CDR3 nucleotides are TGTGCCAGCTCACGGCAGGGCGCAGATACGCAGTATTTT.

The rearrangement joins TRBV2 to TRBJ1-6; TRBD1 aligns across 7 bases. Trimming took 10 bases from V and 10 from J; bases not matched to a gene: 13. CDR1 is SNHLY and CDR2 is FYNNEI in the germline V gene. CDR3 length: 14 residues. The DNA of the CDR3 is TGTGCCACCCTTCTTGACAGGGAAGGATCACCCCTCCACTTT. Translated: CATLLDREGSPLHF. Using reference TRBV2 and TRBJ1-6 for the parts outside the CDR3, the full variable domain is EPEVTQTPSHQVTQMGQEVILRCVPISNHLYFYWYRQILGQKVEFLVSFYNNEISEKSEIFDDQFSVERPDGSNFTLKIRSTKLEDSAMYFCATLLDREGSPLHFGNGTRLTVT.

The chain uses TRBV12-3 or TRBV12-4 and TRBJ1-2; 7 nucleotides align to TRBD1. The J segment lost 4 bases and the V segment lost 10 bases, leaving 6 bases of the junction unmatched. This CDR3 has 12 residues. The DNA for the CDR3 is TGTGCCACCCAAACAGGGGCCTATGGCTACACCTTC. Translating gives CATQTGAYGYTF.

This chain uses TRBV27 with TRBJ2-7, with TRBD2 matching 9 bases. Unmatched junction bases numbered 7, after V lost 3 bases and J lost 4 bases. CDR1 is MNHEY and CDR2 is SMNVEV in the germline V gene (reference sequence). CDR3 length equals 15 residues. CDR3 amino acids: CASSFLQRGVYEQYF. The CDR3 DNA follows: TGTGCCAGCAGTTTCTTACAGCGGGGGGTATACGAGCAGTACTTC.

The chain is built from TRBV9 and TRBJ2-3; 10 bases map to TRBD2. Trimming removed 4 bases from V and 1 base from J; junction bases left unmatched: 6. In germline, CDR1 is SGDLS, CDR2 YYNGEE. This CDR3 comprises 16 residues. CDR3 amino acids: CASSRSGGTGTDTQYF. DNA of the CDR3: TGTGCCAGCAGCCGTAGCGGGGGGACTGGCACAGATACGCAGTATTTT.

This clone was counted only a few times. The rearrangement links TRBV28 to TRBJ1-2; 8 bases align to TRBD1. The CDR3 consists of 12 residues. The germline CDR1 and CDR2 sequences are MDHEN and SYDVKM. V dropped 7 bases and J dropped 5; count of bases not matched to a gene: 3. This CDR3 reads CASTRQGYGYTF. The CDR3 DNA reads as TGTGCCAGCACTAGACAGGGGTATGGCTACACCTTC.

The CDR3 DNA reads TGTGCCAGCAGCGCTGGACAGGCTCGGGATCAGCCCCAGCATTTT. Translation: CASSAGQARDQPQHF. The chain carries TRBV9 and TRBJ1-5; 7 bases are a match to TRBD1. The trim removed 3 bases at V and 5 bases at J, leaving 8 bases unmatched. Germline V gene data show CDR1 as SGDLS and CDR2 as YYNGEE. This CDR3 region has 15 residues.

V is TRBV5-4 and J is TRBJ1-4; 8 bases align to TRBD1. The V and J ends lost 0 bases and 10 bases, in that order; junction bases with no gene match: 11. Germline loops: CDR1 SGHNT, CDR2 YYREEE (reference sequence). The CDR3 has 16 residues. CDR3 nucleotides: TGTGCCAGCAGCTTGGACGGCAGGGGGCTGTCTGGAAAACTGTTTTTT. Translated: CASSLDGRGLSGKLFF.

J is TRBJ1-1 and V is TRBV5-1; TRBD1 is a possible D gene (5 bases). The CDR3 is 15 residues long. CDR1 is SGHRS, CDR2 YFSETQ, per germline. V dropped 1 base and J dropped 1 base, with 11 bases sitting between them. CDR3 bases: TGCGCCAGCAGCTTGTTTTCGACAGCGAACACTGAAGCTTTCTTT. This gives the protein CASSLFSTANTEAFF.

V is TRBV13 and J is TRBJ1-2; D is perhaps TRBD1 (5 bases). Trimming took 1 base from V and 2 from J, leaving 11 bases between them. This CDR3 region has 15 residues. CDR1 PRHDT and CDR2 FYEKMQ come from the germline V gene (reference sequence). CDR3: CASSLVDSSNYGYTF. Written as DNA, the CDR3 is TGTGCCAGCAGCTTAGTAGACAGCTCCAACTATGGCTACACCTTC.

A word on this clone: A read error may be the cause here, since a much bigger clone is one base away. J is TRBJ1-1 and V is TRBV5-6; 8 bases map to TRBD1. Trimming at V came to 4 bases and at J to 5 bases, leaving 1 base not matched to a gene. Germline V gene lookup returns CDR1 SGHDT and CDR2 YYEEEE. This CDR3 is built from 12 residues. The chain's CDR3 is CASSRQGTEAFF. The CDR3 DNA follows: TGTGCCAGCAGCCGACAGGGGACTGAAGCTTTCTTT.

This clone was detected only a few times. The chain joins TRBV10-3 to TRBJ2-7; 8 bases match TRBD2. With 6 bases clipped from V and 4 bases from J, the junction kept 8 bases outside the gene matches. CDR1 and CDR2 (germline): ENHRY, SYGVKD. CDR3 length: 14 residues. The CDR3 bases are TGTGCCATCAGGGAGGGACTAGGGTTATACGAGCAGTACTTC. Amino acids: CAIREGLGLYEQYF.

The chain employs TRBV2 and TRBJ2-7; 12 nucleotides align to TRBD1. Trimming took 10 bases from V and 5 from J; bases not matched to a gene: 6. CDR1 and CDR2 (germline): SNHLY, FYNNEI. The CDR3 runs to 13 residues. The CDR3 DNA sequence: TGTGCCATGTCGGGACAGGGGGCCCACGAGCAGTACTTC. Its translation is CAMSGQGAHEQYF.

This rearrangement joins TRBV2 to TRBJ1-4; 7 bases are a match to TRBD1. CDR1 SNHLY and CDR2 FYNNEI come from the germline V gene. V dropped 7 bases and J dropped 5; count of bases not matched to a gene: 4. The CDR3 is 13 residues long. The DNA for the CDR3 is TGTGCCAGCACCGGCAGGGGGAATGAAAAACTGTTTTTT. Translating gives CASTGRGNEKLFF.

The count of this clone is one. CDR3 loop: CAISGGDSYEQYF. The CDR3 DNA reads as TGTGCCATCTCGGGGGGGGACTCCTACGAGCAGTACTTC. The V and J genes are TRBV2 and TRBJ2-7; 8 bases map to TRBD2. V lost 10 bases and J lost 0; bases outside the gene matches: 5. This CDR3 is 13 amino acids long. Per the germline V gene, CDR1 is SNHLY and CDR2 is FYNNEI.

V is TRBV19 and J is TRBJ1-6; the D is unclear. The CDR3 loop spans 15 amino acids. Per the germline V gene, CDR1 is LNHDA and CDR2 is SQIVND (reference sequence). V lost 7 bases and J lost 7, with 17 bases in between. The CDR3 reads CASKGGQSGNSPLHF. The CDR3 coding sequence is TGTGCCAGTAAGGGCGGGCAGTCGGGGAATTCACCCCTCCACTTT.

The V call is TRBV19, the J call TRBJ1-1; 8 bases line up with TRBD1. The CDR3 contains 16 residues. V gave up 4 bases and J gave up 5 bases; unmatched junction bases: 12. Germline V gene sequence: CDR1 LNHDA, CDR2 SQIVND (reference sequence). The CDR3 loop reads CASSNLARGRRTEAFF. The CDR3 coding sequence is TGTGCCAGTAGTAATTTAGCCAGGGGGCGCCGTACTGAAGCTTTCTTT.

The gene calls are TRBV18 and TRBJ1-5; tentative D call: TRBD1 (5 bases). CDR3 length: 13 residues. The germline gives CDR1 KGHSH, CDR2 LQKENI. Between the trimmed V and J ends, which lost 4 bases and 1 base, there was a span of 5 bases. The CDR3 is CASSQGSNQPQHF. Written as DNA, the CDR3 is TGTGCCAGCTCACAGGGGAGCAATCAGCCCCAGCATTTT.

The chain couples TRBV29-1 to TRBJ2-1, with 9 bases aligning to TRBD2. Trimming took 5 bases from V and 8 from J; bases not matched to a gene: 16. The CDR3 has 16 residues. Germline CDR1 reads SQVTM; CDR2 reads ANQGSEA. The CDR3 DNA reads as TGCAGCGTTCCCCCGAGAGGTAGCGGGAGTTTGTATGAGCAGTTCTTC. Protein: CSVPPRGSGSLYEQFF.

V and J are TRBV14 and TRBJ1-1; D may be TRBD1 (6 bases). CDR3 length equals 13 residues. Trimming pared 3 bases from V and 8 bases from J, leaving 13 bases between. The germline gives CDR1 SGHDN, CDR2 FVKESK. The DNA of the CDR3 is TGTGCCAGCAGCCACATAGGGACACAAGAAGCTTTCTTT. Translation gives CASSHIGTQEAFF.

This chain joins TRBV7-6 and TRBJ1-2, with TRBD1 identical over 10 bases. The CDR3 extends over 15 amino acids. Germline CDR1 reads SGHVS; CDR2 reads FNYEAQ. V shed 5 bases and J 6 bases; nucleotides not matched to a gene: 9. The CDR3 DNA reads TGTGCCAGCAGCGCTACCGGGACAGGGGTTCATGGCTACACCTTC. It encodes CASSATGTGVHGYTF.

The CDR3 bases are TGTGCCAGCAGCCAAGTCCCGGGGAGCTCCTATAATTCACCCCTCCACTTT. It codes for CASSQVPGSSYNSPLHF. J is TRBJ1-6 and V is TRBV3-1 (or the pseudogene TRBV3-2); D call uncertain. V shed 1 base and J shed 0 bases, with 10 bases lying between them. The CDR3 runs to 17 residues. Per germline, CDR1 LGHDT and CDR2 YNNKEL (reference sequence).